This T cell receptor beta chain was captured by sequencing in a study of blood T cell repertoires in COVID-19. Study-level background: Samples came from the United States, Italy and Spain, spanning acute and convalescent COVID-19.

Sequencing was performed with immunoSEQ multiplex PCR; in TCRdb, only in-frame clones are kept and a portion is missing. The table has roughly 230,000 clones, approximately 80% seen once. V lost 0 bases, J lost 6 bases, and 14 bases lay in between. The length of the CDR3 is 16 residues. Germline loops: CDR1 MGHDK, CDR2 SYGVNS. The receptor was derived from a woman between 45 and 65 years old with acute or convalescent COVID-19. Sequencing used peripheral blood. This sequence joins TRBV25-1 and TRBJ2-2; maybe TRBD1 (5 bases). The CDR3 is CASSEYSQGRSGELFF. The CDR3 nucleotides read TGTGCCAGCAGTGAATATTCGCAGGGAAGGTCCGGGGAGCTGTTTTTT.